These T cell receptor beta chains were read from a single sample in a study of shared clonotypes between healthy human individuals. Here immunoSEQ multiplex PCR was the method, and the copy in TCRdb shows in-frame clones only, minus some. The profile shows fewer than 3 million clones, about 90% of them singletons. The source material was naive CD4+ T cells from PBMCs. These receptors all stem from a man in his late teens or twenties in good health. Some clones in this sample may be carry-over from other donors' samples. Both conserved end residues are part of each CDR3. The D gene is left open where the match is weak. Only some rows state a clone size, as once, few, many or a class for expanded clones.

v_call: TRBV7-3
j_call: TRBJ2-7
clone_size: once
d_call: TRBD1
cdr3_aa: CASSPATGSSYEQYF
cdr3_nt: TGTGCCAGCAGCCCCGCGACAGGGAGCTCCTACGAGCAGTACTTC

v_call: TRBV19
j_call: TRBJ1-2
clone_size: NA
d_call: NA
cdr3_aa: CASSISPVQGSGYTF
cdr3_nt: TGTGCCAGTAGTATCAGCCCAGTCCAGGGATCCGGCTACACCTTC

v_call: TRBV6-1
j_call: TRBJ1-5
clone_size: NA
d_call: NA
cdr3_aa: CASIPDRSNQPQHF
cdr3_nt: TGTGCCAGCATACCCGACAGGAGCAATCAGCCCCAGCATTTT

v_call: TRBV7-9
j_call: TRBJ1-2
clone_size: NA
d_call: NA
cdr3_aa: CASSSYRENGYTF
cdr3_nt: TGTGCCAGCAGCTCTTACAGGGAGAATGGCTACACCTTC

v_call: TRBV28
j_call: TRBJ2-7
clone_size: NA
d_call: NA
cdr3_aa: CASSFSAIAEGASYEQYF
cdr3_nt: TGTGCCAGCAGTTTTTCAGCTATAGCGGAGGGGGCCTCCTACGAGCAGTACTTC

v_call: TRBV6-6
j_call: TRBJ1-1
clone_size: NA
d_call: NA
cdr3_aa: CASSPPNTEAFF
cdr3_nt: TGTGCCAGCAGCCCGCCGAACACTGAAGCTTTCTTT

v_call: TRBV19
j_call: TRBJ1-3
clone_size: NA
d_call: TRBD1
cdr3_aa: CASRRDRLSGNTIYF
cdr3_nt: TGTGCCAGTAGACGGGACAGACTCTCTGGAAACACCATATATTTT

v_call: TRBV10-2
j_call: TRBJ1-2
clone_size: NA
d_call: TRBD1
cdr3_aa: CASSLEDRGRGYTF
cdr3_nt: TGCGCCAGCAGTCTTGAGGACAGGGGGCGCGGCTACACCTTC

v_call: TRBV2
j_call: TRBJ1-3
clone_size: NA
d_call: NA
cdr3_aa: CASSEAGLSGNTIYF
cdr3_nt: TGTGCCAGCAGTGAAGCAGGCCTCTCTGGAAACACCATATATTTT

v_call: TRBV6-5
j_call: TRBJ1-2
clone_size: NA
d_call: TRBD1
cdr3_aa: CASSRTRQGSTGYTF
cdr3_nt: TGTGCCAGCAGTAGAACACGACAGGGTTCTACTGGCTACACCTTC

v_call: TRBV7-3
j_call: TRBJ1-1
clone_size: once
d_call: TRBD1
cdr3_aa: CASSSPGQGRAEAFF
cdr3_nt: TGTGCCAGCAGCTCCCCGGGACAGGGGAGGGCTGAAGCTTTCTTT

v_call: TRBV30
j_call: TRBJ1-3
clone_size: NA
d_call: NA
cdr3_aa: CAWSEGDGTIYF
cdr3_nt: TGTGCCTGGAGTGAAGGGGACGGCACCATATATTTT

v_call: TRBV7-2
j_call: TRBJ2-7
clone_size: NA
d_call: NA
cdr3_aa: CASSLVGSAEQYF
cdr3_nt: TGTGCCAGCAGCTTGGTAGGGTCCGCCGAGCAGTACTTC

v_call: TRBV28
j_call: TRBJ1-5
clone_size: few
d_call: NA
cdr3_aa: CASRSSGARNQPQHF
cdr3_nt: TGTGCCAGCAGATCCTCAGGGGCTAGGAATCAGCCCCAGCATTTT

v_call: TRBV6-9
j_call: TRBJ1-3
clone_size: once
d_call: TRBD1
cdr3_aa: CASSSIPGQEGNTIYF
cdr3_nt: TGTGCCAGCAGCTCAATCCCGGGACAGGAGGGAAACACCATATATTTT

v_call: TRBV6-5
j_call: TRBJ2-7
clone_size: NA
d_call: TRBD1
cdr3_aa: CASRPGQSYEQYF
cdr3_nt: TGTGCCAGCAGGCCGGGACAGTCCTACGAGCAGTACTTC

v_call: TRBV28
j_call: TRBJ2-2
clone_size: NA
d_call: NA
cdr3_aa: CASMTQTNTGELFF
cdr3_nt: TGTGCCAGCATGACACAAACTAACACCGGGGAGCTGTTTTTT

v_call: TRBV5-1
j_call: TRBJ2-7
clone_size: NA
d_call: TRBD1
cdr3_aa: CASSLRDRVNYEQYF
cdr3_nt: TGCGCCAGCAGCCTTCGGGACAGGGTAAACTACGAGCAGTACTTC

v_call: TRBV4-1
j_call: TRBJ1-5
clone_size: once
d_call: TRBD1
cdr3_aa: CASSLLTGSNQPQHF
cdr3_nt: TGCGCCAGCAGCCTACTGACAGGGAGCAATCAGCCCCAGCATTTT

v_call: TRBV7-2
j_call: TRBJ1-4
clone_size: NA
d_call: NA
cdr3_aa: CASSLGVNWNEKLFF
cdr3_nt: TGTGCCAGCAGCTTAGGGGTGAACTGGAATGAAAAACTGTTTTTT

v_call: TRBV25-1
j_call: TRBJ1-4
clone_size: NA
d_call: NA
cdr3_aa: CASTLRGGGEKLFF
cdr3_nt: TGTGCCAGCACTCTAAGGGGGGGAGGTGAAAAACTGTTTTTT

v_call: TRBV7-3
j_call: TRBJ2-3
clone_size: once
d_call: TRBD2
cdr3_aa: CASSPLAESTDTQYF
cdr3_nt: TGTGCCAGCAGCCCACTAGCGGAAAGCACAGATACGCAGTATTTT

v_call: TRBV6-1
j_call: TRBJ2-7
clone_size: NA
d_call: NA
cdr3_aa: CASSVGGTPNEQYF
cdr3_nt: TGTGCCAGCAGTGTCGGGGGGACACCCAACGAGCAGTACTTC

v_call: TRBV20-1
j_call: TRBJ2-7
clone_size: NA
d_call: NA
cdr3_aa: CSAPKRVEQYF
cdr3_nt: TGCAGTGCTCCGAAGCGTGTCGAGCAGTACTTC

v_call: TRBV7-3
j_call: TRBJ2-7
clone_size: NA
d_call: TRBD1
cdr3_aa: CASSLWRTGPYEQYF
cdr3_nt: TGTGCCAGCAGCTTATGGCGGACAGGACCCTACGAGCAGTACTTC

v_call: TRBV14
j_call: TRBJ2-1
clone_size: NA
d_call: TRBD1
cdr3_aa: CASSRRETGGGNEQFF
cdr3_nt: TGTGCCAGCAGCCGGCGGGAGACAGGGGGTGGTAATGAGCAGTTCTTC

v_call: TRBV10-3
j_call: TRBJ2-1
clone_size: NA
d_call: NA
cdr3_aa: CAISPLGSGEQFF
cdr3_nt: TGTGCCATCAGTCCCTTGGGATCGGGGGAGCAGTTCTTC

v_call: TRBV11-3
j_call: TRBJ2-5
clone_size: NA
d_call: TRBD2
cdr3_aa: CASSTTSGQETQYF
cdr3_nt: TGTGCCAGCAGCACTACTAGCGGCCAAGAGACCCAGTACTTC

v_call: TRBV15
j_call: TRBJ1-1
clone_size: once
d_call: NA
cdr3_aa: CATSSGVVNTEAFF
cdr3_nt: TGTGCCACCAGCAGCGGCGTTGTGAACACTGAAGCTTTCTTT

v_call: TRBV5-4
j_call: TRBJ2-1
clone_size: NA
d_call: TRBD1
cdr3_aa: CASSFPTGDRSYNEQFF
cdr3_nt: TGTGCCAGCAGCTTTCCCACAGGGGACAGGTCCTACAATGAGCAGTTCTTC

v_call: TRBV5-1
j_call: TRBJ2-2
clone_size: NA
d_call: NA
cdr3_aa: CASSLVGRTGTGELFF
cdr3_nt: TGCGCCAGCAGCTTGGTGGGCAGGACGGGCACCGGGGAGCTGTTTTTT

v_call: TRBV11-2
j_call: TRBJ2-2
clone_size: NA
d_call: TRBD2
cdr3_aa: CASSPRLAGDGELFF
cdr3_nt: TGTGCCAGCAGCCCGAGACTAGCGGGAGATGGGGAGCTGTTTTTT

v_call: TRBV30
j_call: TRBJ2-7
clone_size: NA
d_call: NA
cdr3_aa: CAWSPRLGDEQYF
cdr3_nt: TGTGCCTGGAGTCCCCGTTTGGGGGACGAGCAGTACTTC

v_call: TRBV5-4
j_call: TRBJ1-2
clone_size: NA
d_call: NA
cdr3_aa: CASSLSGYGYTF
cdr3_nt: TGTGCCAGCAGCTTGTCAGGCTATGGCTACACCTTC

v_call: TRBV7-3
j_call: TRBJ2-5
clone_size: NA
d_call: TRBD1
cdr3_aa: CASSKQGAQETQYF
cdr3_nt: TGTGCCAGCAGTAAACAGGGGGCCCAAGAGACCCAGTACTTC

v_call: TRBV14
j_call: TRBJ2-2
clone_size: NA
d_call: TRBD1
cdr3_aa: CASSLGGTGVTGELFF
cdr3_nt: TGTGCCAGCAGCCTTGGAGGGACAGGGGTTACCGGGGAGCTGTTTTTT

v_call: TRBV4-2
j_call: TRBJ2-5
clone_size: NA
d_call: TRBD2
cdr3_aa: CASSFRSAGGETQYF
cdr3_nt: TGTGCCAGCAGCTTCCGATCAGCGGGAGGGGAGACCCAGTACTTC

v_call: TRBV9
j_call: TRBJ2-1
clone_size: NA
d_call: NA
cdr3_aa: CASSGSGAKQFF
cdr3_nt: TGTGCCAGCAGCGGATCGGGAGCAAAGCAGTTCTTC

v_call: TRBV27
j_call: TRBJ1-5
clone_size: NA
d_call: NA
cdr3_aa: CASSTGPSVNQPQHF
cdr3_nt: TGTGCCAGCAGTACGGGACCGTCGGTCAATCAGCCCCAGCATTTT

v_call: TRBV30
j_call: TRBJ2-3
clone_size: NA
d_call: NA
cdr3_aa: CAWSAPDTQYF
cdr3_nt: TGTGCCTGGAGTGCGCCAGATACGCAGTATTTT

v_call: TRBV5-1
j_call: TRBJ1-1
clone_size: NA
d_call: NA
cdr3_aa: CASSPRQNTEAFF
cdr3_nt: TGCGCCAGCAGCCCAAGACAGAACACTGAAGCTTTCTTT

v_call: TRBV6-1
j_call: TRBJ2-7
clone_size: NA
d_call: NA
cdr3_aa: CASRPAASSYEQYF
cdr3_nt: TGTGCCAGCAGACCAGCGGCGTCGTCCTACGAGCAGTACTTC

v_call: TRBV30
j_call: TRBJ2-7
clone_size: NA
d_call: NA
cdr3_aa: CAWSVRDNYEQYF
cdr3_nt: TGTGCCTGGAGCGTACGGGACAACTACGAGCAGTACTTC

v_call: TRBV5-1
j_call: TRBJ1-2
clone_size: NA
d_call: NA
cdr3_aa: CASSLSENYGYTF
cdr3_nt: TGCGCCAGCAGCTTGTCTGAGAACTATGGCTACACCTTC

v_call: TRBV6-1
j_call: TRBJ2-7
clone_size: NA
d_call: NA
cdr3_aa: CASSEVTDRYEQYF
cdr3_nt: TGTGCCAGCAGTGAAGTCACAGACCGTTACGAGCAGTACTTC

v_call: TRBV7-2
j_call: TRBJ2-3
clone_size: NA
d_call: TRBD2
cdr3_aa: CASSFLSSGISTDTQYF
cdr3_nt: TGTGCCAGCAGCTTCCTTTCTAGCGGGATAAGCACAGATACGCAGTATTTT

v_call: TRBV5-4
j_call: TRBJ2-2
clone_size: NA
d_call: TRBD1
cdr3_aa: CASSEKSTGVTGELFF
cdr3_nt: TGTGCCAGCAGCGAAAAATCTACAGGGGTCACCGGGGAGCTGTTTTTT

v_call: TRBV6-1
j_call: TRBJ2-5
clone_size: NA
d_call: NA
cdr3_aa: CASSDSRETQYF
cdr3_nt: TGTGCCAGCAGTGATTCTAGGGAGACCCAGTACTTC

v_call: TRBV21-1
j_call: TRBJ2-7
clone_size: NA
d_call: NA
cdr3_aa: CASSKRRQDYEQYF
cdr3_nt: TGTGCCAGCAGCAAAAGGAGGCAAGACTACGAGCAGTACTTC

v_call: TRBV11-3
j_call: TRBJ2-7
clone_size: NA
d_call: NA
cdr3_aa: CASSLGPGYEQYF
cdr3_nt: TGTGCCAGCAGCTTAGGTCCTGGCTACGAGCAGTACTTC

v_call: TRBV10-3
j_call: TRBJ1-1
clone_size: few
d_call: TRBD1
cdr3_aa: CAISESGRGYTEAFF
cdr3_nt: TGTGCCATCAGTGAGTCCGGCAGGGGGTACACTGAAGCTTTCTTT

v_call: TRBV21-1
j_call: TRBJ2-3
clone_size: NA
d_call: NA
cdr3_aa: CASSLQTSGRDSTDTQYF
cdr3_nt: TGTGCCAGCAGCTTACAGACTAGCGGGAGGGATAGCACAGATACGCAGTATTTT

v_call: TRBV27
j_call: TRBJ2-1
clone_size: NA
d_call: TRBD1
cdr3_aa: CATRTGRILNKQFF
cdr3_nt: TGTGCCACCCGGACAGGGCGCATTTTGAATAAGCAGTTCTTC

v_call: TRBV30
j_call: TRBJ2-7
clone_size: NA
d_call: TRBD1
cdr3_aa: CAWRRGGTPTEQYF
cdr3_nt: TGTGCCTGGAGGCGAGGGGGCACCCCTACCGAGCAGTACTTC

v_call: TRBV5-1
j_call: TRBJ2-1
clone_size: once
d_call: TRBD2
cdr3_aa: CASSLGGTTSNEQFF
cdr3_nt: TGCGCCAGCAGCTTGGGGGGGACTACTAGCAATGAGCAGTTCTTC